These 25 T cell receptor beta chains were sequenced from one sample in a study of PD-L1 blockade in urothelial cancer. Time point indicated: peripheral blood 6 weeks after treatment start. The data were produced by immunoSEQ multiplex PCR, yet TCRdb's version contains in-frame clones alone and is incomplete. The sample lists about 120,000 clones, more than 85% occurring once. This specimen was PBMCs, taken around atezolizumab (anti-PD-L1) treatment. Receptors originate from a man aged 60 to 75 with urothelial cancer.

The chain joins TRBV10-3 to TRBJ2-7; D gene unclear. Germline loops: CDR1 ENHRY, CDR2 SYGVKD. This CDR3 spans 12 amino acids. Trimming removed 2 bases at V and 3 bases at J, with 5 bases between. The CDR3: CAISETVYEQYF. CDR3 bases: TGTGCCATCAGTGAGACGGTCTACGAGCAGTACTTC.

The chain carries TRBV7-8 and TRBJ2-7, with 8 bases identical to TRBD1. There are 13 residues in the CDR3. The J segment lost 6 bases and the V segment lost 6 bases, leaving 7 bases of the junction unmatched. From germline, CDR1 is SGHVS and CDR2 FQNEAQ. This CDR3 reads CASSPTGGGEQYF. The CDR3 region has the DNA TGTGCCAGCAGTCCTACAGGGGGAGGCGAGCAGTACTTC.

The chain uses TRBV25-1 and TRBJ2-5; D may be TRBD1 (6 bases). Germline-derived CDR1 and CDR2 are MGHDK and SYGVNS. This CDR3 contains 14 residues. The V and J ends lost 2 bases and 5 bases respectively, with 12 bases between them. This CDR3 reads CASSENRVRETQYF. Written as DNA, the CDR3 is TGTGCCAGCAGTGAAAACAGGGTTCGGGAGACCCAGTACTTC.

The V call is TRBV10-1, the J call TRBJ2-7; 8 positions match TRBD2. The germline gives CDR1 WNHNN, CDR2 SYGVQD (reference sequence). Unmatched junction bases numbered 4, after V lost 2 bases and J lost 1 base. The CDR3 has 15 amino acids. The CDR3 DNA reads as TGCGCCAGCAGTGAGGGGGCGGGGGGATCCTACGAGCAGTACTTC. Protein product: CASSEGAGGSYEQYF.

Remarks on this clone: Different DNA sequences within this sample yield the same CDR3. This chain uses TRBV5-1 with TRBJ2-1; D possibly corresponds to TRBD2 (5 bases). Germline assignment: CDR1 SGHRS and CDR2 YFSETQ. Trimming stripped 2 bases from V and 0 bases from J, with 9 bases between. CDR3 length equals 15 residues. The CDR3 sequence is CASSLVGSSYNEQFF. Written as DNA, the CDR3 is TGCGCCAGCAGCTTAGTTGGGAGCTCCTACAATGAGCAGTTCTTC.

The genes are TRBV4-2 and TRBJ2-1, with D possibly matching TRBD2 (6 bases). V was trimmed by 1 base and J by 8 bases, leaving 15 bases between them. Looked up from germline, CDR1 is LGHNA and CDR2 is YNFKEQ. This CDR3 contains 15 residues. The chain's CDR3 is CASSQGGELADEQFF. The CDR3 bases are TGTGCCAGCAGCCAAGGGGGGGAGCTAGCCGATGAGCAGTTCTTC.

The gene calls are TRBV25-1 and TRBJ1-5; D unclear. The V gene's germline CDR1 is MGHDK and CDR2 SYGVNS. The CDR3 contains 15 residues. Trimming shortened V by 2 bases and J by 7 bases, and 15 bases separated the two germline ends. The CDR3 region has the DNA TGTGCCAGCAGTGAACACTTTCTCCCGGTACAGCCCCAGCATTTT. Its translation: CASSEHFLPVQPQHF.

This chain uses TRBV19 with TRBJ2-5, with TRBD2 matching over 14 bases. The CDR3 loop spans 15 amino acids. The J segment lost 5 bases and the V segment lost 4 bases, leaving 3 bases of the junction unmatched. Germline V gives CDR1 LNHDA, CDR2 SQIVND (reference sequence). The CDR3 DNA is TGTGCCAGTAGTACCGGGACTAGCGGGAGTGAGACCCAGTACTTC. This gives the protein CASSTGTSGSETQYF.

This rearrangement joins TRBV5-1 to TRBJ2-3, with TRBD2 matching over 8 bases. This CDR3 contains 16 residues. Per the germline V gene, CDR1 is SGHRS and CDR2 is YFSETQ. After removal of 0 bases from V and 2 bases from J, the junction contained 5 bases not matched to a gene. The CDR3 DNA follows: TGCGCCAGCAGCTTGGTTAGCGGGGACAACACAGATACGCAGTATTTT. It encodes CASSLVSGDNTDTQYF.

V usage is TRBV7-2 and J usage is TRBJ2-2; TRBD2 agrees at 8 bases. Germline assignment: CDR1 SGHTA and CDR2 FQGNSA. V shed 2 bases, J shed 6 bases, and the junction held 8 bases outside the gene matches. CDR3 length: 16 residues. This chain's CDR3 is CASSLLLRGAAGELFF. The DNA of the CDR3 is TGTGCCAGCAGCTTATTGTTGCGGGGGGCGGCCGGGGAGCTGTTTTTT.

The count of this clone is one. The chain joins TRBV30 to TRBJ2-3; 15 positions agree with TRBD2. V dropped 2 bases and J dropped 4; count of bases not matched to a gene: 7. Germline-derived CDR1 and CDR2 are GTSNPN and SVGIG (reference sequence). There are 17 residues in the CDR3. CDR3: CAWSLIRTSGRADTQYF. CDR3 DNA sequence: TGTGCCTGGAGTCTTATTCGGACTAGCGGGAGGGCAGATACGCAGTATTTT. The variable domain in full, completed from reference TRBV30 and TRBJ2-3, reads SQTIHQWPATLVQPVGSPLSLECTVEGTSNPNLYWYRQAAGRGLQLLFYSVGIGQISSEVPQNLSASRPQDRQFILSSKKLLLSDSGFYLCAWSLIRTSGRADTQYFGPGTRLTVL.

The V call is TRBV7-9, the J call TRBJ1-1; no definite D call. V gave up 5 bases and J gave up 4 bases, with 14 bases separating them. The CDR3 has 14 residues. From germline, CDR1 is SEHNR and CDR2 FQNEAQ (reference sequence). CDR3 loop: CASSGRREGTEAFF. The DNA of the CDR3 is TGTGCCAGCAGCGGCCGCAGAGAGGGCACTGAAGCTTTCTTT.

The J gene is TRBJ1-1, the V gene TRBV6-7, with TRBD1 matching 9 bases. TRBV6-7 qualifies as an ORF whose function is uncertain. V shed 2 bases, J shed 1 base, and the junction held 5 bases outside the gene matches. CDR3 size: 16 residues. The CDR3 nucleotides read TGTGCCAGCAGTTACGTGACAGGGGGGTGGAACACTGAAGCTTTCTTT. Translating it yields CASSYVTGGWNTEAFF.

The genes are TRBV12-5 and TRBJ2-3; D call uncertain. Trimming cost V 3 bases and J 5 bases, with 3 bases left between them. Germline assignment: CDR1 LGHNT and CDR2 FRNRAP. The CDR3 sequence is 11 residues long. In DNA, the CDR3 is TGTGCTAGTGGTTTTAAAGATACGCAGTATTTT. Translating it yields CASGFKDTQYF.

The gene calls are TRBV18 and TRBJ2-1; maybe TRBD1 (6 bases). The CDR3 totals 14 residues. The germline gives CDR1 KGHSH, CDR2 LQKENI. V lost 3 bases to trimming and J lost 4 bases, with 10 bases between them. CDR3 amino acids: CASSPPGQYNEQFF. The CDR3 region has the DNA TGTGCCAGCTCACCGCCGGGACAATACAATGAGCAGTTCTTC.

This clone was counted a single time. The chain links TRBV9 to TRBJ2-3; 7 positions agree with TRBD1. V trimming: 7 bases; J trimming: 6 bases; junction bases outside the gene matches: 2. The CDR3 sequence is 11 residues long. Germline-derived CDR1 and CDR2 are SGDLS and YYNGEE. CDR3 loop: CASQGVDTQYF. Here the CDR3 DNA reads TGTGCCAGCCAGGGGGTGGATACGCAGTATTTT. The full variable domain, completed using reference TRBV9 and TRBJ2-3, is DSGVTQTPKHLITATGQRVTLRCSPRSGDLSVYWYQQSLDQGLQFLIQYYNGEERAKGNILERFSAQQFPDLHSELNLSSLELGDSALYFCASQGVDTQYFGPGTRLTVL.

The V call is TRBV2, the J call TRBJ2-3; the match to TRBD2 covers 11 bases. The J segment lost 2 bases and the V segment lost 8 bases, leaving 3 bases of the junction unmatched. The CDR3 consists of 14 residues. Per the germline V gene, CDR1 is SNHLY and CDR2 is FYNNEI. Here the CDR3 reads CASQLAGVTDTQYF. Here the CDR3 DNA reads TGTGCCAGCCAACTAGCGGGGGTCACAGATACGCAGTATTTT.

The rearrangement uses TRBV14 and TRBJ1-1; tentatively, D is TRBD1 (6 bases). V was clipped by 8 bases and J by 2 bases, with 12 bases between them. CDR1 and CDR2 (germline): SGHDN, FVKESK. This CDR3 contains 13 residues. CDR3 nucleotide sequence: TGTGCCAGCGCCGTACAGGGCAACACTGAAGCTTTCTTT. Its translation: CASAVQGNTEAFF.

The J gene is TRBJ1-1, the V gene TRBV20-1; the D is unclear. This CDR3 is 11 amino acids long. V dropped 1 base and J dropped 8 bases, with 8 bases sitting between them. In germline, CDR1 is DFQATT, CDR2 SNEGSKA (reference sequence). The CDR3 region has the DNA TGCAGTGCTAGAGTATTCAGAGAAGCTTTCTTT. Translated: CSARVFREAFF.

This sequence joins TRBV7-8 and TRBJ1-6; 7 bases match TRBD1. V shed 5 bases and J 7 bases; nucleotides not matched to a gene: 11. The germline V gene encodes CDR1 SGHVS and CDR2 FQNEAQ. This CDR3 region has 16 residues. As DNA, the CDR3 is TGTGCCAGCAGCGCAGGGACGATGACAGGGAATTCACCCCTCCACTTT. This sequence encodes CASSAGTMTGNSPLHF.

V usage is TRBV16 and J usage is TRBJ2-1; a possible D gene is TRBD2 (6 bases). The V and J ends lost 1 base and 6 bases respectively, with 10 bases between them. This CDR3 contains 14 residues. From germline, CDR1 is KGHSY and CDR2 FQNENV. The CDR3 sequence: CASSQWGTLNEQFF. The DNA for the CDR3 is TGTGCCAGCAGCCAATGGGGGACTCTCAATGAGCAGTTCTTC.

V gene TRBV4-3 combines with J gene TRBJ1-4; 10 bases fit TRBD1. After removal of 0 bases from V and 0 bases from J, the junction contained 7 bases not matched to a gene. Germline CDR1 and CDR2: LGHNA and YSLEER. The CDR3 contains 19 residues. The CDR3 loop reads CASSQDMTGGSATNEKLFF. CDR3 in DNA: TGCGCCAGCAGCCAAGATATGACAGGGGGCTCGGCAACTAATGAAAAACTGTTTTTT.

The CDR3 DNA is TGCGCCAGCAGCCAAGATCGGTCCAACACTGAAGCTTTCTTT. Its protein product is CASSQDRSNTEAFF. The chain employs TRBV4-1 and TRBJ1-1; D is ambiguous. Germline V gene lookup returns CDR1 MGHRA and CDR2 YSYEKL. The CDR3 has 14 amino acids. The V gene lost 0 bases and the J gene lost 2 bases, with 7 bases spanning the gap.

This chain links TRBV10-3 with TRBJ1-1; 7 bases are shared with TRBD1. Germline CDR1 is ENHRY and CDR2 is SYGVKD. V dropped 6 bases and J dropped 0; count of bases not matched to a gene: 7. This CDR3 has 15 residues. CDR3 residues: CAIRDPQGLNTEAFF. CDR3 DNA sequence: TGTGCCATCAGGGACCCACAGGGGTTGAACACTGAAGCTTTCTTT.

The CDR3 spells CASTAGYEQYF. The CDR3 nucleotides read TGTGCCAGCACGGCAGGCTACGAGCAGTACTTC. The chain joins TRBV28 to TRBJ2-7; D unclear. Germline V gene data show CDR1 as MDHEN and CDR2 as SYDVKM. V was shortened by 7 bases and J by 3 bases, with 7 bases between the two germline ends. This CDR3 comprises 11 residues.